This T cell receptor (beta chain) was sequenced in a study of identical twins (dated by TCRdb to the mid-2010s). In the study overall: To test whether fetal clonotypes persist, this study deep-sequenced TCR alpha and beta repertoires from monozygotic twins, from unrelated adults of various ages, and from cord blood. To rule out contamination, replicate twin experiments were performed at different times with different library preparation protocols.

All donors were healthy Caucasians. The twin cohort comprised three pairs of female monozygotic twins, all aged about 18 to 30 years. Positive isolation kits from Invitrogen were used to isolate CD4+ and CD8+ T cell populations. This clonotype was counted only a few times. What antigen it recognizes has not been identified. It has no much larger one-base neighbor in the sample; base qualities were not kept. Ends trimmed: V by 4 bases, J by 2 bases; bases unmatched to a gene: 1. The cysteine opens and the valine closes a CDR3 of 14 amino acids. Only the CDR3 part of the read is kept: 42 bases, read in frame from the first base. For CDR1 and CDR2, the germline V gene (reference sequence) lists SEHNR and FQNEAQ. Study-wide conclusions, independent of this receptor: Recombination models systematically underestimated out-of-frame TCR alpha sharing in monozygotic twins but agreed with sharing between unrelated individuals. Zero-insertion analyses could be partly confounded by invariant T cells such as MAIT and iNKT, though diverse VJ usage argued against such confounding for most clonotypes. A weaker excess of twin sharing was found in beta out-of-frame sequences because the signal-to-noise ratio was lowered by fewer shared sequences. Fewer insertions were carried by abundant cord blood beta clonotypes; a weaker similar trend was observed in young adult naive repertoires, while no such trend was observed in memory repertoires. Out-of-frame TCR alpha sequences shared between twins showed an excess of low generation-probability sequences compared with coincidental sharing between unrelated individuals. Because the same donors could not be followed over many years, the conclusions depended on cross-sectional statistical analysis.

Receptor amplification or capture employed 5' RACE. The sequencing machine was an Illumina HiSeq 2000. Template switching added a universal primer binding site, and the final cDNA carried a unique molecular identifier that allowed TCR cDNA molecules to be counted accurately. First-strand cDNA for TCR alpha and beta chains was synthesized from specific primers in the conserved constant-segment region. To control for contamination, every cDNA library was double barcoded, receiving both a SMART-Mk sample barcode and Illumina barcodes. TruSeq adapter sequences and Illumina sample barcodes were added in two successive PCR steps. Sequencing of the TCR alpha and beta cDNA libraries was done on the Illumina HiSeq platform using custom primers. The original pipeline was this. MiGEC was used to process raw reads and extract unique molecular identifiers, and MiXCR was used to find CDR3 positions. For each individual, recombination models were inferred using an EM algorithm with the repgenHMM and IGoR tools. The tcR package in R was used for shared clonotype analysis, with sharing normalized by the product of cloneset sizes. To study raw recombination without the effects of thymic and clonal selection, out-of-frame nonproductive sequences were analyzed. The public reads were reanalyzed by TCRdb: fastp trimming at Q25, MiXCR alignment, in-frame beta chains only. All rows with the same CDR3 protein become a single entry with the most common DNA and genes. The V and J calls, along with clone size, are taken from TCRdb and not from the paper's own processing. The sample contains some 320,000 distinct CDR3 sequences, approximately 13% of them found a single time. Around 7.8% of the sample rests with the top ten.

The same sample was also used in a study of yellow fever vaccine responses in identical twins. That second report states: According to the authors, in identical twins the way T cells responded to vaccination appeared partly convergent and partly personalized. The study precisely tracked vaccine-responding T cell clones in identical twins.

The chain couples TRBV7-9 to TRBJ2-7; TRBD2 aligns with 11 central bases. Sequencing was performed on CD8+ T cells sorted from blood. The TCR originated in a woman between 18 and 29 years old in good health. CDR3 protein: CASSSSGGTYEQYV. The DNA sequence is given as TGTGCCAGCAGCTCTAGCGGGGGGACCTACGAGCAGTACGTC.